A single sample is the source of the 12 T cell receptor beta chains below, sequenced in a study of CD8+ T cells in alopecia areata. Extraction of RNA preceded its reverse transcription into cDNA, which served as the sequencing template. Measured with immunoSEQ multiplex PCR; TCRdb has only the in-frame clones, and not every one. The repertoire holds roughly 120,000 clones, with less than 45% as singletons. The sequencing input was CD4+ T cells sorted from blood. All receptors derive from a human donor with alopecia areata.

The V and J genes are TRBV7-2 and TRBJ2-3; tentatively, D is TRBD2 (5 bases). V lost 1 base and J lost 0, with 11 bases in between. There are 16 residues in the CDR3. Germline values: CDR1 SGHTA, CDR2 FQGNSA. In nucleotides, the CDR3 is TGTGCCAGCAGCTTAGGAAGCGGCGGTAGCACAGATACGCAGTATTTT. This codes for CASSLGSGGSTDTQYF.

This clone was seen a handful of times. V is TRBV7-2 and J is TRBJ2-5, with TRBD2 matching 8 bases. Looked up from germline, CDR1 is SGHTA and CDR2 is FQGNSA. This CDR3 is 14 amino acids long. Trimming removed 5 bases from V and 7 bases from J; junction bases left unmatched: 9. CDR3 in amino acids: CASSPRSGGSTQYF. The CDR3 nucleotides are TGTGCCAGCAGCCCTAGGAGCGGGGGATCGACCCAGTACTTC.

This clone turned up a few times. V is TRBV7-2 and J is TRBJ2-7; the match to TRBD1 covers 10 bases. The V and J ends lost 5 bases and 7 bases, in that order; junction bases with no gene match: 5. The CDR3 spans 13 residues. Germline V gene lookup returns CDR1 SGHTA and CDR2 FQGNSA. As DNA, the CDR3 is TGTGCCAGCAGCATAGACAGGGGGCGGGAGCAGTACTTC. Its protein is CASSIDRGREQYF. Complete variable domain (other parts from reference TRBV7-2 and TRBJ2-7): GAGVSQSPSNKVTEKGKDVELRCDPISGHTALYWYRQSLGQGLEFLIYFQGNSAPDKSGLPSDRFSAERTGGSVSTLTIQRTQQEDSAVYLCASSIDRGREQYFGPGTRLTVT.

CDR3 region: CSASDRPRDQYF. The CDR3 DNA sequence: TGCAGCGCCTCGGACAGGCCCCGGGACCAGTACTTC. This chain uses TRBV29-1 with TRBJ2-5; 7 bases line up with TRBD1. There are 12 residues in the CDR3. Germline V gene data show CDR1 as SQVTM and CDR2 as ANQGSEA. V trimming: 7 bases; J trimming: 10 bases; junction bases outside the gene matches: 12.

CDR3 sequence (DNA): TGCAGCGTTGCCCACCCTGCGGGAGTAGATACGCAGTATTTT. Translated: CSVAHPAGVDTQYF. This sequence joins TRBV29-1 and TRBJ2-3, with 7 bases that match TRBD2. This CDR3 has 14 residues. In germline, CDR1 is SQVTM, CDR2 ANQGSEA. V shed 4 bases and J 5 bases; nucleotides not matched to a gene: 9.

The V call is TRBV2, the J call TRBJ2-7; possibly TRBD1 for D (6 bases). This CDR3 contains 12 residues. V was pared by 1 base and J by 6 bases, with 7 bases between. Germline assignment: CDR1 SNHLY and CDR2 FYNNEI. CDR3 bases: TGTGCCAGCAGTGAAGGGGGGCCCGAGCAGTACTTC. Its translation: CASSEGGPEQYF.

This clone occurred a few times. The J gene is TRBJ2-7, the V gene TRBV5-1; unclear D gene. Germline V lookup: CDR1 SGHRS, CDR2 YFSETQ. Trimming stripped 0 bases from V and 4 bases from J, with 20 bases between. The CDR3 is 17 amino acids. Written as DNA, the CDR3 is TGCGCCAGCAGCTTGGGTTATGCCCCCGGCTACCTATACGAGCAGTACTTC. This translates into CASSLGYAPGYLYEQYF.

This CDR3 is CASSPLRPAGLGTQYF. The CDR3 bases are TGTGCCAGCAGTCCCCTTCGGCCCGCGGGGTTGGGGACCCAGTACTTC. This chain links TRBV28 with TRBJ2-5, with D tentatively TRBD2 (6 bases). CDR3 size: 16 residues. CDR1 is MDHEN and CDR2 is SYDVKM in the germline V gene. The V end lost 5 bases, the J end lost 7 bases, and 23 bases lay between the germline ends. The entire variable domain, with the rest obtained from reference TRBV28 and TRBJ2-5, is as follows: DVKVTQSSRYLVKRTGEKVFLECVQDMDHENMFWYRQDPGLGLRLIYFSYDVKMKEKGDIPEGYSVSREKKERFSLILESASTNQTSMYLCASSPLRPAGLGTQYFGPGTRLLVL.

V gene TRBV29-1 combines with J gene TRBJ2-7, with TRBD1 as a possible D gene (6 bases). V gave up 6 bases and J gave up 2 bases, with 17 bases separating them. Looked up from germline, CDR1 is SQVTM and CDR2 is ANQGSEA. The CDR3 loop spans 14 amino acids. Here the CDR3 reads CSVTGTPSTYEQYF. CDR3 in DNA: TGCAGCGTCACCGGGACACCAAGTACCTACGAGCAGTACTTC.

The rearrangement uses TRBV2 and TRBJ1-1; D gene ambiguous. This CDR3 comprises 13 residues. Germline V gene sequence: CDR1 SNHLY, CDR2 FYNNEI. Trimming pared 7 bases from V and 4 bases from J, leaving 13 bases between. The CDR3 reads CASIRGGSTEAFF. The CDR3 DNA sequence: TGTGCCAGCATCCGGGGAGGGAGCACTGAAGCTTTCTTT.

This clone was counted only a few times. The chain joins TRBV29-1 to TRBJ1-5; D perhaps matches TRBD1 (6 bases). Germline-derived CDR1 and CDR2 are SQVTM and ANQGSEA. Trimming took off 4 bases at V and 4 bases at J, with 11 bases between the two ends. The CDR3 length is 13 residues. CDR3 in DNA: TGCAGCGTTGCGGGAGGGGGGAATCAGCCCCAGCATTTT. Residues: CSVAGGGNQPQHF.

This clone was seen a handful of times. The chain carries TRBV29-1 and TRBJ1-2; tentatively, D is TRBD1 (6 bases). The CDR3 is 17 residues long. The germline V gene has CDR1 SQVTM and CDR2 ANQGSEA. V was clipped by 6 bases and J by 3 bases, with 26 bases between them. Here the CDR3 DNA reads TGCAGCGTGGAGGACGGACAGAAGGGACGACGGTACTATGGCTACACCTTC. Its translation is CSVEDGQKGRRYYGYTF.